This T cell receptor (beta chain) was profiled in a study of beta chain features in type 1 diabetes. Study results and limitations: Significant though moderate, a shortening of TCRB CDR3s appeared in all four CD4+ subsets of Type 1 diabetes patients.

This clone occurred a few times. Its antigen is unidentified. The V end lost 4 bases, the J end lost 4 bases, and 20 bases lay between the germline ends. The CDR3 runs 16 residues. Germline-derived CDR1 and CDR2 are SGDLS and YYNGEE. Expressed TCRB transcripts were sequenced because the entire RNA isolate underwent reverse transcription. Average reads for naive, central memory and regulatory T cell samples were some 3.9 million. The method was immunoSEQ multiplex PCR; TCRdb's version includes in-frame clones alone and lacks a portion of them. The sample lists 680,000 or so clones, roughly 16% occurring once.

V gene TRBV9 combines with J gene TRBJ1-2; D might be TRBD1 (5 bases). Sequences were obtained from naive CD4+ T cells from blood. The receptor comes from a man younger than 35 in good health. Here the CDR3 reads CASSPRGQGVSYGYTF. For the CDR3, the DNA is TGTGCCAGCAGCCCTCGAGGGCAGGGAGTCAGCTATGGCTACACCTTC.